Reported below is one TCR beta chain. This sample is part of a study of shared clonotypes between healthy human individuals. At a deep level, the assay was run. Method: immunoSEQ multiplex PCR; TCRdb's copy keeps in-frame clones and lacks some. This sample has about 600,000 clones, with around three quarters found just once. J lost 8 bases, V lost 5 bases, and 15 bases had no gene match. CDR3 size: 16 residues. The V gene's germline CDR1 is SGHAT and CDR2 FQDESV (reference sequence). Approximately 90 million PBMCs went into genomic DNA for unsorted samples. The clonotype originates from a woman between 40 and 50 years old in good health. Some clones in this sample may be carry-over from other donors' samples. The genes are TRBV11-1 and TRBJ2-1; 7 positions agree with TRBD2. Sample: PBMCs. The CDR3 nucleotides are TGTGCCAGCAGCAAAGGGGAGGGAGCCAAATACCATGAGCAGTTCTTC. It encodes CASSKGEGAKYHEQFF.